The next 8 T cell receptor beta chains were all read from a single sample in a study of CD8+CD57+ T cells in acquired aplastic anemia. TCR beta VDJ and CDR3 were profiled, and genomic DNA was the template. TCRdb used MiXCR to reprocess the reads, holding one entry per CDR3 protein. The repertoire holds just over 450,000 distinct CDR3 sequences, with under 40% as singletons. Patients chosen for sequencing had shown CD8+CD57+ cell expansion by flow cytometry. Sequencing was done on a sample of sorted CD4+, CD8+, or CD8+CD57+ T cells (not recorded which) from PBMCs. The receptor source for this set is a human donor with aplastic anemia.

About this clonotype: A much larger clone lies a single base off, so this may be a read error. The V and J genes are TRBV2 and TRBJ2-5; the D gene could be TRBD1 or TRBD2 (5 bases each). The germline V and J ends were trimmed by 1 base and 9 bases, with 15 bases remaining between them. There are 14 residues in the CDR3. The germline gives CDR1 SNHLY, CDR2 FYNNEI. CDR3 protein: CASSEVGAAQAQYF. CDR3 sequence (DNA): TGTGCCAGCAGTGAAGTCGGGGCGGCGCAGGCCCAGTACTTC.

This clonotype was detected only a few times. The V and J genes are TRBV12-3 or TRBV12-4 and TRBJ1-2; a possible D gene is TRBD1 (5 bases). There are 13 residues in the CDR3. Trimming removed 4 bases at V and 3 bases at J, with 9 bases between. CDR3 DNA sequence: TGTGCCAGCAGTTGGGGCTTCGACTATGGCTACACCTTC. Its translation is CASSWGFDYGYTF.

The J gene is TRBJ1-1, the V gene TRBV6-5, with D unclear. The CDR3 is 15 amino acids. Germline-derived CDR1 and CDR2 are MNHEY and SVGAGI. V gave up 1 base and J gave up 1 base, with 10 bases separating them. The CDR3 coding sequence is TGTGCCAGCAGTTACTTCTTAAACGGGAACACTGAAGCTTTCTTT. This gives the protein CASSYFLNGNTEAFF.

This clonotype was seen repeatedly, ten times or more. V and J are TRBV20-1 and TRBJ1-6; 10 bases are a match to TRBD1. The CDR3 covers 15 residues. The J segment lost 7 bases and the V segment lost 3 bases, leaving 6 bases of the junction unmatched. The germline gives CDR1 DFQATT, CDR2 SNEGSKA (reference sequence). CDR3 DNA sequence: TGCAGTGCTAGGACCCCGGGACAGGGGAATTCACCCCTCCACTTT. This translates into CSARTPGQGNSPLHF.

The chain couples TRBV12-3 or TRBV12-4 to TRBJ1-1, with a tentative D call TRBD1 (5 bases). This CDR3 is 12 amino acids long. Trimming cost V 2 bases and J 6 bases, with 7 bases left between them. The DNA for the CDR3 is TGTGCCAGCAGTTTACCGGGGCCTGAAGCTTTCTTT. Translation: CASSLPGPEAFF.

The chain uses TRBV15 and TRBJ1-2; 9 nucleotides match TRBD1. CDR1 and CDR2 (germline): LNHNV, YYDKDF (reference sequence). The V segment lost 4 bases and the J segment 10 bases; nucleotides outside the gene matches: 7. This CDR3 region has 13 residues. Here the CDR3 reads CATSMGDRDPYTF. In nucleotides, the CDR3 is TGTGCCACCAGCATGGGGGACAGGGACCCCTACACCTTC. Drawing the rest from reference TRBV15 and TRBJ1-2, the complete variable domain is DAMVIQNPRYQVTQFGKPVTLSCSQTLNHNVMYWYQQKSSQAPKLLFHYYDKDFNNEADTPDNFQSRRPNTSFCFLDIRSPGLGDTAMYLCATSMGDRDPYTFGSGTRLTVV.

This clonotype was recorded at least ten times. The J gene is TRBJ2-7, the V gene TRBV20-1; 8 bases are shared with TRBD2. Germline assignment: CDR1 DFQATT and CDR2 SNEGSKA (reference sequence). The CDR3 runs to 13 residues. V shed 3 bases, J shed 2 bases, and the junction held 3 bases outside the gene matches. As DNA, the CDR3 is TGCAGTGCTAGTGCGGGAGGAACCTACGAGCAGTACTTC. It encodes CSASAGGTYEQYF.

The J gene is TRBJ2-7, the V gene TRBV6-2 or TRBV6-3, with TRBD2 identical over 7 bases. With 6 bases clipped from V and 5 bases from J, the junction kept 10 bases outside the gene matches. Germline V gene lookup returns CDR1 MNHEY and CDR2 SVGEGT. This CDR3 has 14 residues. CDR3 sequence: CASSDSGLPNEQYF. The CDR3 coding sequence is TGTGCCAGCAGCGATTCGGGACTACCCAACGAGCAGTACTTC.